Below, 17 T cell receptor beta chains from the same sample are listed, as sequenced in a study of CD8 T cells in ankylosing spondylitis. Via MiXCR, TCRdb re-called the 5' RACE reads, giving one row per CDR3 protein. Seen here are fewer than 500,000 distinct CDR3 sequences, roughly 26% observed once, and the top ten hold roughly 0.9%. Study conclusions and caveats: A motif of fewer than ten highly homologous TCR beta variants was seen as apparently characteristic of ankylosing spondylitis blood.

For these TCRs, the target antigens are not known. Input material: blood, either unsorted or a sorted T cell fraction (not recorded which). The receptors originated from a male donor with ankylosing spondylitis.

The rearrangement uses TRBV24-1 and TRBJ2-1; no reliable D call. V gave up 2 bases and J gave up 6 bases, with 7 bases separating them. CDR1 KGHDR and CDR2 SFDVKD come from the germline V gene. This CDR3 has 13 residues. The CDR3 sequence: CATSDSHFNEQFF. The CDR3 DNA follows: TGTGCCACCAGTGATTCGCATTTCAATGAGCAGTTCTTC.

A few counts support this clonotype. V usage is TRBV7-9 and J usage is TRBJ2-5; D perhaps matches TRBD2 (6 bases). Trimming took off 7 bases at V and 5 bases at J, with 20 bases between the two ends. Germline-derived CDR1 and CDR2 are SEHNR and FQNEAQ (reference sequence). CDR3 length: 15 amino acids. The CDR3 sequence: CASTIPGGGWETQYF. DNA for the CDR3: TGTGCCAGCACCATACCTGGAGGAGGGTGGGAGACCCAGTACTTC.

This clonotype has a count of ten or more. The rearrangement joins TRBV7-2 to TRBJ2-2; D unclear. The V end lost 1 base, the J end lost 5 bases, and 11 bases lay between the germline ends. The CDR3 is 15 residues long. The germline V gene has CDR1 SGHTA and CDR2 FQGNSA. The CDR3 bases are TGTGCCAGCAGCTTAGAAAGGGCTGGGACCGGGGAGCTGTTTTTT. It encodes CASSLERAGTGELFF.

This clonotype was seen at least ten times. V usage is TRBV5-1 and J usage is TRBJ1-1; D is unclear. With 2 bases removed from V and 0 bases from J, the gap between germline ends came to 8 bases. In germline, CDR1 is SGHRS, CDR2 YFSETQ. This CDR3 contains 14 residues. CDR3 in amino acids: CASSFPGLNTEAFF. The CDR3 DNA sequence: TGCGCCAGCAGCTTCCCAGGATTGAACACTGAAGCTTTCTTT.

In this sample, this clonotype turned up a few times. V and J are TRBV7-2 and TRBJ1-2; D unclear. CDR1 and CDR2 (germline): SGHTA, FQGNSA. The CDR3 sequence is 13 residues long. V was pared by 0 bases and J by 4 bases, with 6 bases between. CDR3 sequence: CASSLAVGYGYTF. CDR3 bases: TGTGCCAGCAGCTTAGCAGTGGGCTATGGCTACACCTTC.

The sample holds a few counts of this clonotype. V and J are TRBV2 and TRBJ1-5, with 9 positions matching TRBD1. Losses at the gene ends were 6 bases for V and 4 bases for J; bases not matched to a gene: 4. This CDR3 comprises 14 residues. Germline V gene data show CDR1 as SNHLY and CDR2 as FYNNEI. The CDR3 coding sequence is TGTGCCAGCAGGCGCGACAGGGGGAATCAGCCCCAGCATTTT. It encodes CASRRDRGNQPQHF.

For the CDR3, the DNA is TGTGCCAGCAGCCAAGGAAAGCGGCAGCCCCAGCATTTT. Residues: CASSQGKRQPQHF. This rearrangement joins TRBV3-1 to TRBJ1-5; D not resolved. This CDR3 is 13 amino acids long. Trimming took off 1 base at V and 7 bases at J, with 8 bases between the two ends. The germline V gene encodes CDR1 LGHDT and CDR2 YNNKEL (reference sequence).

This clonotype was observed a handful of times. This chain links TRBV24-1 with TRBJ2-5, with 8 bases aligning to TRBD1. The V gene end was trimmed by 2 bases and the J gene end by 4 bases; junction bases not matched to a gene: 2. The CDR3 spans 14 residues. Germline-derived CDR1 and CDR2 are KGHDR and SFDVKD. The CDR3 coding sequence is TGTGCCACCAGTGATTCCGACAGGGGAGAGACCCAGTACTTC. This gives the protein CATSDSDRGETQYF.

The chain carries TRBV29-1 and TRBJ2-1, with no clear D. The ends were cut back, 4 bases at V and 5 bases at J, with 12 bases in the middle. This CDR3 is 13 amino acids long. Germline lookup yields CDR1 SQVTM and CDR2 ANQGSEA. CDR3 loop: CSVGRADNNEQFF. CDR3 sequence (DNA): TGCAGCGTTGGTAGGGCAGATAACAATGAGCAGTTCTTC.

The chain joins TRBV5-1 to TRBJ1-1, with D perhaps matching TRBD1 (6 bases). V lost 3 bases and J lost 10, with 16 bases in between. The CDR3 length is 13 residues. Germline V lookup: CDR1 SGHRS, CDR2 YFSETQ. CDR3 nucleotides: TGCGCCAGCAGCTACAACAGGGAGGGGGGAGCTTTCTTT. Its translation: CASSYNREGGAFF.

CDR3 region: CASSALNANTQYF. The CDR3 DNA follows: TGTGCCAGCAGCGCTCTGAATGCCAATACGCAGTATTTT. The rearrangement joins TRBV7-2 to TRBJ2-3; D call uncertain. V lost 5 bases and J lost 7, with 13 bases in between. CDR1 and CDR2 (germline): SGHTA, FQGNSA. The CDR3 runs 13 residues.

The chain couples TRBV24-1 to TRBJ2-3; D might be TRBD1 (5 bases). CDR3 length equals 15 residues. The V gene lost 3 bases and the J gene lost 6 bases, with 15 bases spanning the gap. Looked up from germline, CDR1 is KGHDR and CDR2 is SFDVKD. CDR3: CATSDRDTHRDTQYF. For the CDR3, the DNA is TGTGCCACCAGTGATAGAGACACGCACAGGGATACGCAGTATTTT.

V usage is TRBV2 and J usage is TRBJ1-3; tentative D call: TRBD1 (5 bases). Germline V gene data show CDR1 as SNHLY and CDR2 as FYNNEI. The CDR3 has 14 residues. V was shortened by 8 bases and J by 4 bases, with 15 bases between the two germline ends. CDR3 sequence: CASGREGSGNTIYF. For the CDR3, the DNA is TGTGCCAGCGGCCGAGAGGGGTCGGGAAACACCATATATTTT.

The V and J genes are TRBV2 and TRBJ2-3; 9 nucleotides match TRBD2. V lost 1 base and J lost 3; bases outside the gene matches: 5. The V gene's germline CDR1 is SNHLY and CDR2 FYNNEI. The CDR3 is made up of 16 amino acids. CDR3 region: CASSEGSGRRTDTQYF. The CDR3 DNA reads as TGTGCCAGCAGTGAAGGTAGCGGGAGACGTACAGATACGCAGTATTTT.

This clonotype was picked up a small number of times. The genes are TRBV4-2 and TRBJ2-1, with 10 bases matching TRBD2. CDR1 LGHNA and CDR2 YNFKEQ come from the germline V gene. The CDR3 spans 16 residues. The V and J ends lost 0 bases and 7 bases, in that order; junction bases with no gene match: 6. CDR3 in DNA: TGTGCCAGCAGCCAAGAGGAATTAGCGGGAGGTAATGAGCAGTTCTTC. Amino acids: CASSQEELAGGNEQFF.

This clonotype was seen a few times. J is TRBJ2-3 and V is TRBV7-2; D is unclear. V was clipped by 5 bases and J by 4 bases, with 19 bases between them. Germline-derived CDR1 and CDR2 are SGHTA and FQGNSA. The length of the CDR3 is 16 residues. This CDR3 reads CASSPQVWLSPDTQYF. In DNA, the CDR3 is TGTGCCAGCAGCCCCCAAGTTTGGTTGAGCCCAGATACGCAGTATTTT.

CDR3 coding DNA: TGTGCCAGCAGCCTCGACAGGGGAGGTATCTATGGCTACACCTTC. This encodes CASSLDRGGIYGYTF. V usage is TRBV7-2 and J usage is TRBJ1-2; 8 bases agree with TRBD1. Germline CDR1 and CDR2: SGHTA and FQGNSA. CDR3 length: 15 residues. J lost 4 bases, V lost 5 bases, and 9 bases had no gene match.